What follows are 8 T cell receptor beta chains derived from one specimen sequenced in a study of T cell repertoires in cytomegalovirus infection. TCRdb reprocessed the reads via MiXCR and lists one record per CDR3 protein. The sample gives roughly 280,000 distinct CDR3 sequences, roughly 13% of which show up once; roughly 8.9% is in the top ten. The sequenced sample was PBMCs. The receptor source for this set is a human donor in good health (CMV status not recorded). Some clones in this sample may be carry-over from other donors' samples.

This sequence joins TRBV5-5 and TRBJ1-5; weak D call: TRBD1 (5 bases). CDR1 and CDR2 (germline): SGHKS, YYEKEE (reference sequence). Trimming left V 4 bases short and J 3 bases short, with 11 bases between. The CDR3 is 14 residues long. DNA for the CDR3: TGTGCCAGCAGCAACCGGGACGACAATCAGCCCCAGCATTTT. It is translated as CASSNRDDNQPQHF.

As regards this clonotype: Germline is not matched at one junction end, which may reflect a read error. The chain couples TRBV10-3 to TRBJ2-3; D ambiguous. Per germline, CDR1 ENHRY and CDR2 SYGVKD. The CDR3 is 13 amino acids. The CDR3 loop reads CAISEFRTDTQYF. In DNA form, the CDR3 reads TGTGCCATTAGTGAGTTCCGGACAGATACGCAGTATTTT.

V and J are TRBV7-9 and TRBJ1-1, with 8 bases that match TRBD1. Looked up from germline, CDR1 is SEHNR and CDR2 is FQNEAQ (reference sequence). J was trimmed by 7 bases and V by 5 bases; bases with no gene match: 9. CDR3 size: 14 residues. CDR3 region: CASSLAGGESEAFF. The DNA of the CDR3 is TGTGCCAGCAGCCTTGCAGGGGGCGAGAGTGAAGCTTTCTTT. Looking up the rest from reference TRBV7-9 and TRBJ1-1 gives the full variable domain: DTGVSQNPRHKITKRGQNVTFRCDPISEHNRLYWYRQTLGQGPEFLTYFQNEAQLEKSRLLSDRFSAERPKGSFSTLEIQRTEQGDSAMYLCASSLAGGESEAFFGQGTRLTVV.

There are many counts of this clonotype. The chain couples TRBV6-5 to TRBJ1-1, with a possible D match to TRBD1 (6 bases). This CDR3 is 14 amino acids long. Germline V gives CDR1 MNHEY, CDR2 SVGAGI. V was pared by 3 bases and J by 1 base, with 9 bases between. CDR3 sequence reads: CASSYGQSNTEAFF. CDR3 sequence (DNA): TGTGCCAGCAGTTATGGACAGTCGAACACTGAAGCTTTCTTT.

This clonotype was observed a handful of times. The V call is TRBV5-4, the J call TRBJ2-5; 12 bases map to TRBD2. From germline, CDR1 is SGHNT and CDR2 YYREEE (reference sequence). The J segment lost 6 bases and the V segment lost 4 bases, leaving 7 bases of the junction unmatched. CDR3 length: 15 residues. The CDR3, as DNA: TGTGCCAGCAGCGCACTAGCGGGGGGTGTAAAGACCCAGTACTTC. It is translated as CASSALAGGVKTQYF.

This clonotype appeared a few times. This sequence joins TRBV11-2 and TRBJ2-3; D is ambiguous. Germline V gene data show CDR1 as SGHAT and CDR2 as FQNNGV. V dropped 3 bases and J dropped 0 bases, with 10 bases sitting between them. The CDR3 is 15 residues long. CDR3 bases: TGTGCCAGCAGCTTGAACGGCCTAAGCACAGATACGCAGTATTTT. Translating gives CASSLNGLSTDTQYF.

There are many counts of this clonotype. The rearrangement joins TRBV7-9 to TRBJ1-2; D unclear. Trimming left V 5 bases short and J 6 bases short, with 16 bases between. CDR3 length: 14 amino acids. Germline values: CDR1 SEHNR, CDR2 FQNEAQ (reference sequence). CDR3 loop: CASSHRTVVDGYTF. The CDR3 DNA sequence: TGTGCCAGCAGCCACCGGACCGTGGTGGATGGCTACACCTTC.

This clonotype was observed at least ten times. The V call is TRBV7-9, the J call TRBJ2-1; D ambiguous. The CDR3 sequence is 14 residues long. Germline V gene data show CDR1 as SEHNR and CDR2 as FQNEAQ (reference sequence). Trimming shortened V by 1 base and J by 8 bases, and 12 bases separated the two germline ends. As DNA, the CDR3 is TGTGCCAGCAGCTTAGGTGTTCCACTGGATGAGCAGTTCTTC. Translating it yields CASSLGVPLDEQFF.